What follows are 25 T cell receptor beta chains derived from one specimen sequenced in a study of shared clonotypes between healthy human individuals. Using immunoSEQ multiplex PCR, the repertoire was profiled, and TCRdb retains in-frame clones only, with some absent. The sample lists nearly 2 million clones; about 95% were seen once. CD45RO-negative cells were positively selected for CCR7, leaving out terminally differentiated effector memory CD45RA+ cells. Sequenced input: naive CD8+ T cells sorted from blood. Receptor source: a man in his late teens or twenties in good health.

This chain uses TRBV9 with TRBJ2-3, with D maybe TRBD2 (5 bases). V dropped 3 bases and J dropped 4 bases, with 18 bases sitting between them. CDR1 SGDLS and CDR2 YYNGEE come from the germline V gene. The CDR3 extends over 16 amino acids. The CDR3 DNA is TGTGCCAGCAGCGAGAAGGCCTCATGGGGAGCAGATACGCAGTATTTT. Protein: CASSEKASWGADTQYF.

With respect to this clone: Within the sample, other DNA sequences also encode this same CDR3. This chain joins TRBV27 and TRBJ2-1, with TRBD1 as a possible D gene (5 bases). This CDR3 region has 11 residues. With 2 bases removed from V and 10 bases from J, the gap between germline ends came to 6 bases. Germline V gene sequence: CDR1 MNHEY, CDR2 SMNVEV (reference sequence). As DNA, the CDR3 is TGTGCCAGCAGTTTAGGGGCAGAGCAGTTCTTC. It is translated as CASSLGAEQFF.

The gene calls are TRBV5-6 and TRBJ2-7, with a possible D match to TRBD1 (6 bases). Germline values: CDR1 SGHDT, CDR2 YYEEEE. The CDR3 covers 15 residues. V lost 4 bases and J lost 0, with 14 bases in between. Written as DNA, the CDR3 is TGTGCCAGCAGCACCGGGACACTTAACTCCTACGAGCAGTACTTC. It codes for CASSTGTLNSYEQYF.

The V call is TRBV29-1, the J call TRBJ1-1; tentatively, D is TRBD1 (5 bases). CDR3 length equals 12 residues. Germline V CDR1 and CDR2: SQVTM, ANQGSEA. V was trimmed by 3 bases and J by 6 bases, leaving 11 bases between them. This CDR3 is CSVESPGPEAFF. The CDR3 DNA follows: TGCAGCGTTGAGTCACCGGGACCTGAAGCTTTCTTT. The full variable domain, completed using reference TRBV29-1 and TRBJ1-1, is SAVISQKPSRDICQRGTSLTIQCQVDSQVTMMFWYRQQPGQSLTLIATANQGSEATYESGFVIDKFPISRPNLTFSTLTVSNMSPEDSSIYLCSVESPGPEAFFGQGTRLTVV.

J is TRBJ2-1 and V is TRBV7-2; D is uncertain. The V end lost 5 bases, the J end lost 7 bases, and 6 bases lay between the germline ends. Germline CDR1 and CDR2: SGHTA and FQGNSA. This CDR3 is 11 amino acids long. CDR3 amino acids: CASSPTNEQFF. The CDR3 DNA reads TGTGCCAGCAGCCCAACGAATGAGCAGTTCTTC.

The chain employs TRBV6-4 and TRBJ2-7, with 9 nucleotides matching TRBD1. There are 14 residues in the CDR3. V gave up 10 bases and J gave up 0 bases; unmatched junction bases: 7. The germline gives CDR1 MRHNA, CDR2 SNTAGT. The CDR3 nucleotides read TGTGCCATCAGAACAGGGGGCAGCTCCTACGAGCAGTACTTC. This translates into CAIRTGGSSYEQYF.

V gene TRBV7-9 combines with J gene TRBJ2-3; weak D call: TRBD2 (5 bases). The germline V gene encodes CDR1 SEHNR and CDR2 FQNEAQ (reference sequence). V shed 8 bases and J shed 8 bases, with 14 bases lying between them. The CDR3 length is 12 residues. For the CDR3, the DNA is TGTGCCAGCTTTAAGGACGGACTTACGCAGTATTTT. Translated, it gives CASFKDGLTQYF.

V usage is TRBV27 and J usage is TRBJ2-1, with D perhaps matching TRBD2 (6 bases). The germline V gene encodes CDR1 MNHEY and CDR2 SMNVEV (reference sequence). The CDR3 extends over 15 amino acids. V gave up 8 bases and J gave up 0 bases, with 14 bases separating them. DNA of the CDR3: TGTGCCAGCGAGGCTCGGGGGAGCTCCTACAATGAGCAGTTCTTC. It is translated as CASEARGSSYNEQFF.

This chain uses TRBV4-1 with TRBJ2-5; D not resolved. V was clipped by 0 bases and J by 6 bases, with 5 bases between them. The CDR3 has 12 amino acids. CDR1 and CDR2 from the germline V gene are MGHRA and YSYEKL. CDR3 residues: CASSQDQQTQYF. DNA of the CDR3: TGCGCCAGCAGCCAAGATCAGCAGACCCAGTACTTC.

The chain combines TRBV7-9 with TRBJ2-2; D is ambiguous. CDR1 is SEHNR and CDR2 is FQNEAQ in the germline V gene (reference sequence). The CDR3 sequence is 15 residues long. V was clipped by 5 bases and J by 3 bases, with 13 bases between them. CDR3 region: CASSRQSSYTGELFF. The CDR3 region has the DNA TGTGCCAGCAGCCGGCAGAGCAGTTACACCGGGGAGCTGTTTTTT.

This clone was detected only once. V usage is TRBV4-1 and J usage is TRBJ2-3; 9 positions agree with TRBD2. CDR3 length equals 17 residues. J lost 3 bases, V lost 0 bases, and 7 bases had no gene match. Germline lookup yields CDR1 MGHRA and CDR2 YSYEKL. In DNA form, the CDR3 reads TGCGCCAGCAGCCAAGATAATGGCGGGAGGGGAACAGATACGCAGTATTTT. This encodes CASSQDNGGRGTDTQYF.

The chain links TRBV4-1 to TRBJ2-1; no clear D. The CDR3 loop spans 15 amino acids. V shed 0 bases and J shed 0 bases, with 6 bases lying between them. Germline V gene data show CDR1 as MGHRA and CDR2 as YSYEKL. DNA of the CDR3: TGCGCCAGCAGCCAAGAGCCGCGCTCCTACAATGAGCAGTTCTTC. It yields the protein CASSQEPRSYNEQFF.

The chain joins TRBV5-5 to TRBJ2-1; TRBD2 matches at 11 bases. The CDR3 loop spans 16 amino acids. Germline-derived CDR1 and CDR2 are SGHKS and YYEKEE (reference sequence). V dropped 0 bases and J dropped 4; count of bases not matched to a gene: 3. The CDR3 reads CASSLVGLAAYNEQFF. The CDR3 DNA follows: TGTGCCAGCAGCTTGGTGGGACTAGCGGCTTACAATGAGCAGTTCTTC. Full variable domain (remainder filled in from reference TRBV5-5 and TRBJ2-1): DAGVTQSPTHLIKTRGQQVTLRCSPISGHKSVSWYQQVLGQGPQFIFQYYEKEERGRGNFPDRFSARQFPNYSSELNVNALLLGDSALYLCASSLVGLAAYNEQFFGPGTRLTVL.

The rearrangement links TRBV7-9 to TRBJ2-6; no firm D call. With 3 bases removed from V and 2 bases from J, the gap between germline ends came to 5 bases. CDR3 length equals 14 residues. CDR1 is SEHNR, CDR2 FQNEAQ, per germline (reference sequence). CDR3: CASSFGPGANVLTF. CDR3 in DNA: TGTGCCAGCAGCTTCGGTCCTGGGGCCAACGTCCTGACTTTC.

The chain recombines TRBV28 with TRBJ2-1; TRBD1 or TRBD2 may be the D gene (5 bases each). The V gene's germline CDR1 is MDHEN and CDR2 SYDVKM. V shed 6 bases and J shed 1 base, with 13 bases lying between them. The CDR3 contains 15 residues. The CDR3 nucleotides are TGTGCCAGCAGCCCAGGGACGGGTTCCTACAATGAGCAGTTCTTC. Protein product: CASSPGTGSYNEQFF.

This clone has just a few counts. The same CDR3 is also encoded by other DNA sequences in this sample. This chain joins TRBV9 and TRBJ2-7; TRBD1 might be the D (6 bases). CDR1 SGDLS and CDR2 YYNGEE come from the germline V gene. V lost 4 bases to trimming and J lost 3 bases, with 8 bases between them. The CDR3 length is 12 residues. The CDR3 bases are TGTGCCAGCAGCTCGGACAGCTACGAGCAGTACTTC. It specifies CASSSDSYEQYF.

This clone appeared once. This rearrangement joins TRBV6-5 to TRBJ2-2; D remains ambiguous. The CDR3 sequence is 15 residues long. The germline V gene encodes CDR1 MNHEY and CDR2 SVGAGI. Trimming removed 4 bases at V and 0 bases at J, with 9 bases between. The CDR3 DNA reads TGTGCCAGCAGTTTAGGAATCTCGAACACCGGGGAGCTGTTTTTT. Translation gives CASSLGISNTGELFF.

V gene TRBV29-1 combines with J gene TRBJ2-7; TRBD1 matches at 7 bases. Germline V CDR1 and CDR2: SQVTM, ANQGSEA. The CDR3 runs 13 residues. J gave up 6 bases and V 5 bases, and 10 bases lay outside the gene matches. The CDR3 sequence is CSVFSGQVLEQYF. In nucleotides, the CDR3 is TGCAGCGTTTTTTCCGGACAGGTGCTCGAGCAGTACTTC.

The chain carries TRBV10-1 and TRBJ2-1; 7 bases are a match to TRBD1. The V segment lost 3 bases and the J segment 5 bases; nucleotides outside the gene matches: 4. This CDR3 comprises 14 residues. Germline CDR1 reads WNHNN; CDR2 reads SYGVQD (reference sequence). The CDR3 spells CASSEGGLDNEQFF. As DNA, the CDR3 is TGCGCCAGCAGTGAAGGGGGCTTGGACAATGAGCAGTTCTTC.

This sequence joins TRBV5-1 and TRBJ2-7; no clear D gene. Germline values: CDR1 SGHRS, CDR2 YFSETQ. V dropped 0 bases and J dropped 0 bases, with 10 bases sitting between them. CDR3 length: 15 amino acids. The CDR3 DNA sequence: TGCGCCAGCAGCTTGGTGGCATTGAGCTCCTACGAGCAGTACTTC. This translates into CASSLVALSSYEQYF.

This clone was recorded once. This chain connects TRBV5-1 to TRBJ2-1; D may match TRBD1 or TRBD2 (6 bases each). This CDR3 comprises 14 residues. Trimming pared 7 bases from V and 7 bases from J, leaving 18 bases between. Looked up from germline, CDR1 is SGHRS and CDR2 is YFSETQ. CDR3 nucleotides: TGCGCCAGCGGGGACCCTGAGGGGGGAAATGAGCAGTTCTTC. Protein product: CASGDPEGGNEQFF.

In the case of this clone: This sample includes further DNA sequences coding for the same CDR3. The rearrangement uses TRBV5-4 and TRBJ2-3; 9 nucleotides match TRBD1. CDR3 length: 14 residues. V lost 2 bases and J lost 3; bases outside the gene matches: 1. Germline-derived CDR1 and CDR2 are SGHNT and YYREEE (reference sequence). CDR3 protein: CASSFGTGTDTQYF. The CDR3 DNA is TGTGCCAGCAGCTTTGGGACAGGGACAGATACGCAGTATTTT.

The chain recombines TRBV2 with TRBJ2-7; 11 bases line up with TRBD2. Germline CDR1 and CDR2: SNHLY and FYNNEI. V shed 8 bases, J shed 3 bases, and the junction held 12 bases outside the gene matches. This CDR3 comprises 16 residues. The CDR3 nucleotides read TGTGCCAGCTTCAGTCTAGCGGGGGGAAACTTCTACGAGCAGTACTTC. Translating gives CASFSLAGGNFYEQYF.

The CDR3 DNA is TGTGCCAGCAGCTACCCGACAGGGCTGAGCAATCAGCCCCAGCATTTT. Its translation is CASSYPTGLSNQPQHF. This chain uses TRBV7-4 with TRBJ1-5; 7 bases are shared with TRBD1. V lost 4 bases to trimming and J lost 1 base; unmatched junction nucleotides: 7. CDR1 is SGHVT, CDR2 SQSDAQ, per germline. This CDR3 is 16 amino acids long. The full variable domain, with the rest looked up from reference TRBV7-4 and TRBJ1-5, is GAGVSQSPRYKVAKRGRDVALRCDSISGHVTLYWYRQTLGQGSEVLTYSQSDAQRDKSGRPSGRFSAERPERSVSTLKIQRTEQGDSAVYLCASSYPTGLSNQPQHFGDGTRLSIL.

Of note for this clone: Other nucleotide sequences from this sample produce the same CDR3. This chain uses TRBV4-1 with TRBJ1-2; a weak D match, TRBD1 (5 bases). Deletions cut 4 bases from V and 2 bases from J, with 11 bases between. The CDR3 has 14 amino acids. Per germline, CDR1 MGHRA and CDR2 YSYEKL. The CDR3 sequence is CASSPRDSNYGYTF. CDR3 in DNA: TGCGCCAGCAGCCCCAGGGATTCGAACTATGGCTACACCTTC.